One sample yielded the 22 T cell receptor beta chains listed below, sequenced in a study of cytomegalovirus exposure and HLA in healthy donors. PCR was performed using 60 Vbeta and 13 Jbeta primers. Generated by immunoSEQ multiplex PCR, the TCRdb table keeps only in-frame clones and is missing some. The sample has some 160,000 clones; approximately 82% are singletons. Sequenced: PBMCs. These receptors were collected from a male donor in good health and CMV-seronegative.

The chain employs TRBV13 and TRBJ2-2; TRBD1 matches 8 bases. Germline lookup yields CDR1 PRHDT and CDR2 FYEKMQ (reference sequence). The CDR3 runs 15 residues. Germline trimming cut 3 bases from V and 3 bases from J; bases unmatched to any gene: 3. The CDR3 DNA sequence: TGTGCCAGCAGCTTGACAGGGGTGCACACCGGGGAGCTGTTTTTT. Translation gives CASSLTGVHTGELFF.

Only a few counts were recorded for this clone. The V and J genes are TRBV4-1 and TRBJ1-2; no clear D. Trimming took 4 bases from V and 4 from J, leaving 13 bases between them. The V gene's germline CDR1 is MGHRA and CDR2 YSYEKL. CDR3 length: 14 amino acids. As DNA, the CDR3 is TGCGCCAGCAGCCCAGGAGGGATTGGCTATGGCTACACCTTC. As protein: CASSPGGIGYGYTF.

The genes are TRBV30 and TRBJ2-5, with 9 bases identical to TRBD1. Losses at the gene ends were 0 bases for V and 4 bases for J; bases not matched to a gene: 3. Germline CDR1 reads GTSNPN; CDR2 reads SVGIG (reference sequence). This CDR3 contains 14 residues. DNA of the CDR3: TGTGCCTGGAGTGTCGGGACAGGGATAGAGACCCAGTACTTC. Translated: CAWSVGTGIETQYF.

There are a few counts of this clone. V usage is TRBV11-2 and J usage is TRBJ2-7; no clear D. The germline V gene has CDR1 SGHAT and CDR2 FQNNGV. CDR3 size: 14 residues. Between the trimmed V and J ends, which lost 1 base and 0 bases, there was a span of 7 bases. Written as DNA, the CDR3 is TGTGCCAGCAGCTTAGGGTTTAGCTCCTACGAGCAGTACTTC. Its translation: CASSLGFSSYEQYF.

This clone turned up a few times. The chain is built from TRBV4-3 and TRBJ1-2; TRBD1 aligns across 7 bases. Trimming removed 2 bases from V and 0 bases from J; junction bases left unmatched: 6. Germline loops: CDR1 LGHNA, CDR2 YSLEER. This CDR3 comprises 16 residues. The CDR3 DNA reads as TGCGCCAGCAGCCAAACGGACAGGCAACCTAACTATGGCTACACCTTC. Translating gives CASSQTDRQPNYGYTF.

For the CDR3, the DNA is TGTGCCAGCTCACCGCTATCCGGACAGGGCGGGGGCTACACCTTC. Its translation is CASSPLSGQGGGYTF. This chain uses TRBV18 with TRBJ1-2, with 8 bases identical to TRBD1. This CDR3 has 15 amino acids. Germline lookup yields CDR1 KGHSH and CDR2 LQKENI. V dropped 3 bases and J dropped 8; count of bases not matched to a gene: 11.

The chain recombines TRBV11-2 with TRBJ2-3; the match to TRBD1 covers 9 bases. There are 13 residues in the CDR3. Germline values: CDR1 SGHAT, CDR2 FQNNGV. Trimming at V came to 8 bases and at J to 5 bases, leaving 5 bases not matched to a gene. CDR3 DNA: TGTGCCAGCGGGACAGGGCGTGGAGATACGCAGTATTTT. Its translation: CASGTGRGDTQYF.

This rearrangement joins TRBV19 to TRBJ1-1; TRBD1 aligns across 7 bases. Trimming cost V 5 bases and J 1 base; bases outside gene matches: 10. Germline V gene sequence: CDR1 LNHDA, CDR2 SQIVND (reference sequence). The CDR3 loop spans 16 amino acids. As DNA, the CDR3 is TGTGCCAGTAGTGCTTCCCAGGGGGGATCGAACACTGAAGCTTTCTTT. Translated, it gives CASSASQGGSNTEAFF.

The CDR3 region is CASSSTGTSGSTDTQYF. The CDR3 DNA follows: TGTGCCAGCAGCTCGACCGGGACTAGCGGTAGCACAGATACGCAGTATTTT. The chain joins TRBV5-8 to TRBJ2-3; 11 bases are a match to TRBD2. This CDR3 region has 17 residues. J gave up 0 bases and V 3 bases, and 6 bases lay outside the gene matches. Germline V gives CDR1 SGHTS, CDR2 YDEGEE.

The count of this clone is one. This chain joins TRBV7-3 and TRBJ2-3; D uncertain. Trimming stripped 0 bases from V and 4 bases from J, with 5 bases between. Germline V CDR1 and CDR2: SGHTA, FQGTGA. This CDR3 contains 13 residues. As DNA, the CDR3 is TGTGCCAGCAGCTTAACGAGGCCAGATACGCAGTATTTT. Its translation: CASSLTRPDTQYF.

The chain couples TRBV9 to TRBJ1-1, with TRBD1 matching 9 bases. Germline CDR1 is SGDLS and CDR2 is YYNGEE. This CDR3 region has 14 residues. V was clipped by 3 bases and J by 4 bases; unmatched bases: 4. CDR3 nucleotide sequence: TGTGCCAGCAGCGGACTGACAGGGGGCACTGAAGCTTTCTTT. It encodes CASSGLTGGTEAFF.

This clone appeared a single time. This rearrangement joins TRBV30 to TRBJ2-7; TRBD1 matches at 9 bases. Trimming at V came to 5 bases and at J to 4 bases, leaving 9 bases not matched to a gene. The CDR3 is 14 residues long. Germline CDR1 reads GTSNPN; CDR2 reads SVGIG (reference sequence). The CDR3 region has the DNA TGTGCCTGGGTAGTCCCCGGACAGGGGTACGAGCAGTACTTC. Translating it yields CAWVVPGQGYEQYF.

This clone appeared a single time. V and J are TRBV7-9 and TRBJ2-2; D not resolved. The germline V and J ends were trimmed by 5 bases and 4 bases, with 14 bases remaining between them. The CDR3 is 15 residues long. Germline V gene data show CDR1 as SEHNR and CDR2 as FQNEAQ (reference sequence). CDR3 bases: TGTGCCAGCAGCGCGGCATCTTGGAGCACCGGGGAGCTGTTTTTT. Its translation: CASSAASWSTGELFF.

This clone was observed a single time. The V and J genes are TRBV19 and TRBJ2-5; possible D gene TRBD2, 6 bases. V lost 7 bases and J 5 bases, leaving 23 bases between the germline ends. The CDR3 is made up of 16 amino acids. Germline V gives CDR1 LNHDA, CDR2 SQIVND (reference sequence). The CDR3 loop is CASTTSSGRLGETQYF. For the CDR3, the DNA is TGTGCCAGTACCACCTCGTCAGGGAGGTTAGGGGAGACCCAGTACTTC. The variable domain in full, with the rest retrieved from reference TRBV19 and TRBJ2-5, is DGGITQSPKYLFRKEGQNVTLSCEQNLNHDAMYWYRQDPGQGLRLIYYSQIVNDFQKGDIAEGYSVSREKKESFPLTVTSAQKNPTAFYLCASTTSSGRLGETQYFGPGTRLLVL.

The genes are TRBV10-2 and TRBJ2-1, with 10 bases aligning to TRBD2. The germline V gene encodes CDR1 WSHSY and CDR2 SAAADI. V lost 11 bases to trimming and J lost 7 bases; unmatched junction nucleotides: 14. This CDR3 spans 15 amino acids. CDR3 region: CAALGSSGSVNEQFF. Written as DNA, the CDR3 is TGCGCCGCTTTGGGGTCTAGCGGGAGCGTAAATGAGCAGTTCTTC.

The chain links TRBV10-3 to TRBJ1-1; 8 bases align to TRBD1. CDR3 length: 17 amino acids. The V segment lost 2 bases and the J segment 4 bases; nucleotides outside the gene matches: 12. CDR1 and CDR2 (germline): ENHRY, SYGVKD. The CDR3 nucleotides are TGTGCCATCAGTGAGGGAACAGGGGGGCCCGGGAGCACTGAAGCTTTCTTT. Its protein is CAISEGTGGPGSTEAFF.

This chain joins TRBV9 and TRBJ2-3; possible D gene TRBD1, 6 bases. The germline CDR1 and CDR2 sequences are SGDLS and YYNGEE. CDR3 length: 16 residues. V gave up 4 bases and J gave up 2 bases, with 17 bases separating them. This chain's CDR3 is CASSPPGAYTTDTQYF. The CDR3 DNA sequence: TGTGCCAGCAGCCCCCCAGGGGCCTATACCACAGATACGCAGTATTTT.

The chain combines TRBV5-1 with TRBJ1-1; a possible D gene is TRBD1 (5 bases). The germline V gene encodes CDR1 SGHRS and CDR2 YFSETQ. The CDR3 is 15 amino acids. The V end was cut by 1 base, the J end by 3 bases, with 13 bases between. Written as DNA, the CDR3 is TGCGCCAGCAGCTTGAGAACGGGAGGGGACACTGAAGCTTTCTTT. Protein product: CASSLRTGGDTEAFF.

The chain employs TRBV9 and TRBJ2-2, with TRBD2 identical over 10 bases. V gave up 0 bases and J gave up 6 bases; unmatched junction bases: 5. Germline-derived CDR1 and CDR2 are SGDLS and YYNGEE. The CDR3 contains 16 residues. The CDR3 sequence is CASSVGAGGPSGELFF. Written as DNA, the CDR3 is TGTGCCAGCAGCGTAGGAGCGGGGGGGCCGTCCGGGGAGCTGTTTTTT. Full variable domain (remainder filled in from reference TRBV9 and TRBJ2-2): DSGVTQTPKHLITATGQRVTLRCSPRSGDLSVYWYQQSLDQGLQFLIQYYNGEERAKGNILERFSAQQFPDLHSELNLSSLELGDSALYFCASSVGAGGPSGELFFGEGSRLTVL.

The chain carries TRBV5-1 and TRBJ1-2; tentatively, D is TRBD1 (5 bases). Germline V gene sequence: CDR1 SGHRS, CDR2 YFSETQ. Trimming took 2 bases from V and 10 from J, leaving 9 bases between them. This CDR3 contains 11 residues. Here the CDR3 reads CASSFQGYYTF. The CDR3 bases are TGCGCCAGCAGCTTCCAGGGATACTACACCTTC.

The J gene is TRBJ2-5, the V gene TRBV27; 9 bases fit TRBD1. Germline assignment: CDR1 MNHEY and CDR2 SMNVEV (reference sequence). V was clipped by 7 bases and J by 4 bases; unmatched bases: 10. This CDR3 region has 15 residues. The CDR3 reads CASTRTGAVRETQYF. Written as DNA, the CDR3 is TGTGCCAGCACCAGGACAGGGGCCGTTCGAGAGACCCAGTACTTC.

V is TRBV27 and J is TRBJ2-2; 10 nucleotides line up with TRBD1. V trimming: 4 bases; J trimming: 6 bases; junction bases outside the gene matches: 8. The CDR3 covers 16 residues. CDR1 is MNHEY and CDR2 is SMNVEV in the germline V gene (reference sequence). The CDR3 is CASSSTGTGVSGELFF. CDR3 DNA: TGTGCCAGCAGTTCCACCGGGACAGGGGTCTCCGGGGAGCTGTTTTTT.